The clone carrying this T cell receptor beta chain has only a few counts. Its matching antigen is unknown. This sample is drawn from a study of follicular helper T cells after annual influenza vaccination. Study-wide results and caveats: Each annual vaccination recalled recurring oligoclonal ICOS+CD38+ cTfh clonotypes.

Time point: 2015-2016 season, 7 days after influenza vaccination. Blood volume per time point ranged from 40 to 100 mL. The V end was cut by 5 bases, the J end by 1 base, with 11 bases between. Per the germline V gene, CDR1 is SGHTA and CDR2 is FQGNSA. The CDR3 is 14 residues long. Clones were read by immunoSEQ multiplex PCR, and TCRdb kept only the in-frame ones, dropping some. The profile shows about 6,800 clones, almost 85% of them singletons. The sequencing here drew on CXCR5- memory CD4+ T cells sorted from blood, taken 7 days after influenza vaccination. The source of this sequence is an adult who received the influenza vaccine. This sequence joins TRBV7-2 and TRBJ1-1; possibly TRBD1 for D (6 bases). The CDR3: CASSPTGTNTEAFF. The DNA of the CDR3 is TGTGCCAGCAGCCCTACAGGGACGAACACTGAAGCTTTCTTT.